This paragraph covers one TCR beta chain sequence. Only in-frame clones appear in the TCRdb table, and some are missing; sequencing was by immunoSEQ multiplex PCR. This table holds about 350,000 clones, about 85% found once. The treatment was: some 20 received Ad26.COV2.S at low or high dose, single or two shots; about 5 received placebo; per-sample allocation not given. Samples analyzed were those drawn on day 63 after the first vaccine or placebo injection. Its platform was an Ad26 vector, and its expressed antigen was Wuhan-strain SARS-CoV-2 spike. This record comes from a study of Ad26.COV2.S vaccination and SARS-CoV-2 variants. The V end was cut by 2 bases, the J end by 7 bases, with 11 bases between. CDR1 and CDR2 (germline): LGHNT, FRNRAP. There are 13 residues in the CDR3.

The chain employs TRBV12-5 and TRBJ2-5; maybe TRBD2 (5 bases). The starting material was peripheral blood, obtained in a trial of Ad26.COV2.S vaccine versus placebo. This sequence was found in a person between 18 and 60 years old who received the Ad26.COV2.S COVID-19 vaccine or a placebo. CDR3 nucleotide sequence: TGTGCTAGTGGTTTGATGGCTGAGGGGACCCAGTACTTC. This codes for CASGLMAEGTQYF.